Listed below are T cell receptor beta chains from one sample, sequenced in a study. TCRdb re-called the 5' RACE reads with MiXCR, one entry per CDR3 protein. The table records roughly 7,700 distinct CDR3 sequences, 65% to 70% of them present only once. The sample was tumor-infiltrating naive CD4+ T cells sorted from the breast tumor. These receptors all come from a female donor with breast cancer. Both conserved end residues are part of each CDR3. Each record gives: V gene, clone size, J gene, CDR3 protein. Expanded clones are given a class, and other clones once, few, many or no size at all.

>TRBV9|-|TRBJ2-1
CASSVAGHEQFF
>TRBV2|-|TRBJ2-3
CASSRGTSGSDTQYF
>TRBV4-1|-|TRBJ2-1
CASSPTRAYNEQFF
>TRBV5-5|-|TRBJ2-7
CASSPTRDRGPDF
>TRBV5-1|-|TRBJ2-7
CASRPGTTAYEQYF
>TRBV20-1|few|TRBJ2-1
CSARVAEQFF
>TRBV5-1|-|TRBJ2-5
CASSLAGQAGETQYF
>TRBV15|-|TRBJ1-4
CATSREGRNEKLFF
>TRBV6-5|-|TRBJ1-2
CATTTGRGPLGYTF
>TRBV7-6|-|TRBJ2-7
CASSPGAVYEQYF
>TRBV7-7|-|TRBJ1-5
CASSTHAVPERAQHF
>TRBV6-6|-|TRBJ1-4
CASSSPDRERIAQLFF
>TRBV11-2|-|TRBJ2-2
CASSTTSGGAGELFF
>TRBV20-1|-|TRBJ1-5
CSARDWAGTRAQHF
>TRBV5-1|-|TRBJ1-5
CASSPERDSRNQPQHF
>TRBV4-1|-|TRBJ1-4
CASSQVKNEKLFF
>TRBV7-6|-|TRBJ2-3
CASSLALVPETQYF
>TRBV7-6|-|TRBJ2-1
CASSSLDEQFF
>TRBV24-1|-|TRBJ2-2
CATSDNRLNTGELFF
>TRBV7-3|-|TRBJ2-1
CVSRSLAGANNEQFF
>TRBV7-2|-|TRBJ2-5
CASSGTYQETQYF
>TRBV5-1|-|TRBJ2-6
CASCDAVSGANVLTF